This is a list of T cell receptor beta chains from one sample in a study of blood T cell repertoires in COVID-19. This table comes from immunoSEQ multiplex PCR, and its TCRdb copy is limited to in-frame clones, with some not included. The sample consists of hundreds of thousands of clones, around 86% of them appearing once. The sample was PBMCs or T cells enriched from blood (not recorded which). All receptors derive from a middle-aged man who had recovered from COVID-19. Each CDR3 is given with its conserved first and last residue. The D gene is left open where the match is weak. Size is stated for part of the rows, as once, few or many counts, or as a class when the clone is expanded.

TRBD2	TRBJ2-7	TRBV19	NA	TGTGCCAGTAGTATAGTCGCTGGGGGGGGAACCTACGAGCAGTACTTC	CASSIVAGGGTYEQYF
TRBD1	TRBJ1-1	TRBV6-5	NA	TGTGCCAGCAGTTACTCAGGGGGCGGGTTGACTGAAGCTTTCTTT	CASSYSGGGLTEAFF
TRBD2	TRBJ2-3	TRBV4-2	NA	TGTGCCAGCAGCCCTTATAGCGGGGGGAACACAGATACGCAGTATTTT	CASSPYSGGNTDTQYF
TRBD2	TRBJ2-3	TRBV7-2	NA	TGTGCCAGCAGCGGGGGGACTAGCGGGGTCACAGATACGCAGTATTTT	CASSGGTSGVTDTQYF
NA	TRBJ2-7	TRBV11-2	NA	TGTGCCAGCAGCTTAGGGTGGCGGGCAATGACCTACGAGCAGTACTTC	CASSLGWRAMTYEQYF
NA	TRBJ2-1	TRBV4-3	NA	TGCGCCAGCAGCCAAGATCATCGTACTCCCTACAATGAGCAGTTCTTC	CASSQDHRTPYNEQFF
NA	TRBJ1-6	TRBV10-1	NA	TGCGCCAGCAGTGAGGGGGTCAGGAGGTCACCCCTCCACTTT	CASSEGVRRSPLHF
NA	TRBJ2-2	TRBV5-6	NA	TGTGCCAGCAGCTTGGCCTGGAGGGCGAGCACCGGGGAGCTGTTTTTT	CASSLAWRASTGELFF
TRBD1	TRBJ2-1	TRBV19	NA	TGTGCCAGTAGTCGGACAGGGGGATCCAACAATGAGCAGTTCTTC	CASSRTGGSNNEQFF
TRBD2	TRBJ2-2	TRBV5-1	NA	TGCGCCAGCAGCTTGAACGGGGGGTCGAACACCGGGGAGCTGTTTTTT	CASSLNGGSNTGELFF
TRBD2	TRBJ2-3	TRBV4-3	NA	TGCGCCAGCAGCCAAGAAACGGGGGGGGCAAATACGCAGTATTTT	CASSQETGGANTQYF
NA	TRBJ2-7	TRBV7-9	once	TGTGCCAGCAGCCTTGTAGACTACGAGCAGTACTTC	CASSLVDYEQYF
NA	TRBJ1-3	TRBV10-3	NA	TGTGCCATCAGTGGCCTCCTCGGGAGCTCTGGAAACACCATATATTTT	CAISGLLGSSGNTIYF
NA	TRBJ1-4	TRBV3-1/TRBV3-2	NA	TGTGCCAGCACCCTCACAGGCGTTCCTAATGAAAAACTGTTTTTT	CASTLTGVPNEKLFF
TRBD2	TRBJ2-7	TRBV11-2	NA	TGTGCCAGCAGCTTCGGACTAGCGGGAAGCTACGAGCAGTACTTC	CASSFGLAGSYEQYF
TRBD1	TRBJ2-1	TRBV5-1	few	TGCGCCAGCAGCTTGGCCAACAGGGGACAGGGCTCCTACAATGAGCAGTTCTTC	CASSLANRGQGSYNEQFF
NA	TRBJ2-3	TRBV9	NA	TGTGCCAGCAGCCCACCTCCAGCGAAAACAGATACGCAGTATTTT	CASSPPPAKTDTQYF
TRBD2	TRBJ2-7	TRBV15	few	TGTGCCACCAGCAGAGATCTGGCGGGGGGTAAAGAGCAGTACTTC	CATSRDLAGGKEQYF
NA	TRBJ2-7	TRBV29-1	NA	TGCAGCGTTGAAGGGGCGACATCCCCTTGGGAGCAGTACTTC	CSVEGATSPWEQYF
TRBD1	TRBJ1-1	TRBV18	NA	TGTGCCAGCTCACCAAGTTTTGACAGGGGGGACACTGAAGCTTTCTTT	CASSPSFDRGDTEAFF
NA	TRBJ2-7	TRBV10-3	once	TGTGCCATCAGCGTGACAGGAGGTCTCTACGAGCAGTACTTC	CAISVTGGLYEQYF
NA	TRBJ1-1	TRBV7-3	many	TGTGCCAGCAGCTTAACAGGGGTGAACACTGAAGCTTTCTTT	CASSLTGVNTEAFF
NA	TRBJ1-1	TRBV12-3/TRBV12-4	few	TGTGCCAGCAGTCCGGGACTTGAAGCTTTCTTT	CASSPGLEAFF
NA	TRBJ2-1	TRBV15	NA	TGTGCCACCAGCAGAGGAGACAATGAGCAGTTCTTC	CATSRGDNEQFF
NA	TRBJ2-7	TRBV7-9	once	TGTGCCAGCAGCTCCCAGGGTTACGAGCAGTACTTC	CASSSQGYEQYF
TRBD1	TRBJ2-7	TRBV4-1	NA	TGCGCCAGCAGCCTAGGGACAGGCTCCTACGAGCAGTACTTC	CASSLGTGSYEQYF
TRBD1	TRBJ1-2	TRBV3-1/TRBV3-2	NA	TGTGCCAGCAGCCAAGTGCTGGGACAGTTCACCTTC	CASSQVLGQFTF
TRBD2	TRBJ2-7	TRBV4-1	NA	TGCGCCAGCAGCCAAGAAAAGGGTTGGGCGGGAGGTACCACCTACGAGCAGTACTTC	CASSQEKGWAGGTTYEQYF
NA	TRBJ2-2	TRBV12-3/TRBV12-4	once	TGTGCCAGCAACCCAGCGAACACCGGGGAGCTGTTTTTT	CASNPANTGELFF
NA	TRBJ2-1	TRBV11-1	NA	TGTGCCAGCAATTGGCAGGGCCAATACAATGAGCAGTTCTTC	CASNWQGQYNEQFF
NA	TRBJ2-2	TRBV7-8	once	TGTGCCAGCCGCCCCCTACAGGGTCCCACCGGGGAGCTGTTTTTT	CASRPLQGPTGELFF
TRBD2	TRBJ2-1	TRBV18	NA	TGTGCCAGCTCACCACCGAGAGCGGGAGAAGGCAATGAGCAGTTCTTC	CASSPPRAGEGNEQFF
TRBD1	TRBJ2-7	TRBV28	NA	TGTGCCAGCAATATACCGGGACAGGGTTCCTACGAGCAGTACTTC	CASNIPGQGSYEQYF
TRBD2	TRBJ2-3	TRBV11-2	NA	TGTGCCAGCAGCGTAAGCGGGAGTGCGGGTTGGGATACGCAGTATTTT	CASSVSGSAGWDTQYF
TRBD2	TRBJ2-1	TRBV27	NA	TGTGCCAGCAGTTTAGGGGGGGGATCGGGTGAGCAGTTCTTC	CASSLGGGSGEQFF
TRBD2	TRBJ2-3	TRBV7-8	NA	TGTGCCAGCAGCAGAACTAGCGGGAGGTGGGGAACAGATACGCAGTATTTT	CASSRTSGRWGTDTQYF
NA	TRBJ1-1	TRBV15	once	TGTGCCACCAGCAGCGCAGCTACAGGGAACACTGAAGCTTTCTTT	CATSSAATGNTEAFF
NA	TRBJ1-6	TRBV21-1	NA	TGTGCCAGCAGCAAAGAGGCATTAATAAGGCAGGGAAGTAATTCACCCCTCCACTTT	CASSKEALIRQGSNSPLHF
NA	TRBJ2-5	TRBV6-4	NA	TGTGCCAGCGGAAGACTAGGTTGGGAGACCCAGTACTTC	CASGRLGWETQYF
NA	TRBJ1-6	TRBV4-1	NA	TGCGCCAGCAGCCAACTTCTCAGGAAATACCATTCACCCCTCCACTTT	CASSQLLRKYHSPLHF
NA	TRBJ1-2	TRBV28	few	TGTGCCAGCAGTCCCCTTCGAGCGGGCTACACCTTC	CASSPLRAGYTF
TRBD1	TRBJ2-2	TRBV24-1	NA	TGTGCCACCATGGGGACAGCCAACACCGGGGAGCTGTTTTTT	CATMGTANTGELFF
TRBD1	TRBJ1-2	TRBV6-4	few	TGTGCCAGCAGTGACTGGAGGGGACAGGGGCAGGTTGGCTACACCTTC	CASSDWRGQGQVGYTF
NA	TRBJ1-5	TRBV19	NA	TGTGCCAGTACAATGAGGGCGGGGTCTGGCAATCAGCCCCAGCATTTT	CASTMRAGSGNQPQHF
NA	TRBJ2-2	TRBV27	NA	TGTGCCAGCAGACTAATTTCGGCCGGGGAGCTGTTTTTT	CASRLISAGELFF
TRBD2	TRBJ2-7	TRBV19	NA	TGTGCCAGTAGTATCGGGGCTAGCGGGAGTTACGAGCAGTACTTC	CASSIGASGSYEQYF
TRBD1	TRBJ1-1	TRBV5-4	NA	TGTGCCAGCAGTTCGGACAGGGGGGCGACTGAAGCTTTCTTT	CASSSDRGATEAFF
NA	TRBJ2-7	TRBV6-2/TRBV6-3	NA	TGTGCCAGCAGCACTCGCGGGTTCACCTACGAGCAGTACTTC	CASSTRGFTYEQYF
TRBD2	TRBJ2-1	TRBV6-5	NA	TGTGCCAGCAGTTTATCTAGCGGATCCTACAATGAGCAGTTCTTC	CASSLSSGSYNEQFF
NA	TRBJ2-5	TRBV7-2	few	TGTGCCAGCAGCTTAGCACGGCAAGAGACCCAGTACTTC	CASSLARQETQYF
TRBD1	TRBJ1-1	TRBV7-6	NA	TGTGCCAGCAGCTTAGTATGGACGAGACAGGGGGTGAACACTGAAGCTTTCTTT	CASSLVWTRQGVNTEAFF
TRBD1	TRBJ2-4	TRBV23-1	NA	TGCGCCAGCGGGGACAGAGGAGACATTCAGTACTTC	CASGDRGDIQYF
TRBD1	TRBJ2-7	TRBV24-1	NA	TGTGCCACCAGTGATAGGGGACAGGTCTGCGACGAGCAGTACTTC	CATSDRGQVCDEQYF
TRBD2	TRBJ2-1	TRBV4-1	NA	TGCGCCAGCAGGTCGGTAGCGGGAGTATCTTACAATGAGCAGTTCTTC	CASRSVAGVSYNEQFF